The source of this T cell receptor beta chain is a study of T cell responses to AZD1222 COVID-19 vaccine. Whole-study results and caveats: The donor group comprised mostly white British people and more females; the analysis possibly underestimated clonal diversity. AZD1222 recipients seropositive at baseline numbered only six.

Per germline, CDR1 MNHEY and CDR2 SVGAGI. There are 13 residues in the CDR3. V lost 7 bases, J lost 6 bases, and 15 bases lay in between. Regarding this clone: What it binds is not known.

Some clones are missing from TCRdb's copy, which holds only in-frame ones; the method was immunoSEQ multiplex PCR. The repertoire holds 150,000 to 200,000 clones, with 87% as singletons. The gene calls are TRBV6-5 and TRBJ1-1; a possible D gene is TRBD1 (5 bases). The sequence was obtained from an adult in good health. Here the sequenced sample was peripheral blood, taken on day 0 of AZD1222 vaccination. CDR3 nucleotide sequence: TGTGCCAGCACCGAGGGGAGGGGTTCTGAAGCTTTCTTT. Amino acids: CASTEGRGSEAFF.